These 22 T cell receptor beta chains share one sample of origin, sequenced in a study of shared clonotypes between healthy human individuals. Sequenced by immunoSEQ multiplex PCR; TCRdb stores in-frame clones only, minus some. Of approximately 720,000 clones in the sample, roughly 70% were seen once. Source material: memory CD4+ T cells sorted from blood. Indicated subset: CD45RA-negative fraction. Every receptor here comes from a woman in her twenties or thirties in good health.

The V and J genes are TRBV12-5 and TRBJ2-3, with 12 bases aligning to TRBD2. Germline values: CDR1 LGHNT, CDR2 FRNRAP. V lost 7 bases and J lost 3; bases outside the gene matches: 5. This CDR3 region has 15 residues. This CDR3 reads CASARTSGNTDTQYF. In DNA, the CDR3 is TGTGCTAGTGCCCGGACTAGCGGGAATACAGATACGCAGTATTTT.

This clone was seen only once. The CDR3 nucleotides are TGTGCCAGCGGAATCCCTCGGGACAGGGCTTTCGGTGAGCAGTTCTTC. Residues: CASGIPRDRAFGEQFF. V is TRBV7-2 and J is TRBJ2-1, with TRBD1 matching over 9 bases. CDR1 and CDR2 from the germline V gene are SGHTA and FQGNSA. J lost 9 bases, V lost 8 bases, and 17 bases had no gene match. This CDR3 spans 16 amino acids.

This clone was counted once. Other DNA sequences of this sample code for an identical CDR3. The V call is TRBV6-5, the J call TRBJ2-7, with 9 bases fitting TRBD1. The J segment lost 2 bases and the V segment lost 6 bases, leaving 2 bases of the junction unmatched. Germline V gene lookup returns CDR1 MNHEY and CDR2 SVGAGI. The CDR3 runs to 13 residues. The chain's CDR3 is CASRTGGAYEQYF. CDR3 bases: TGTGCCAGCAGGACAGGGGGGGCCTACGAGCAGTACTTC.

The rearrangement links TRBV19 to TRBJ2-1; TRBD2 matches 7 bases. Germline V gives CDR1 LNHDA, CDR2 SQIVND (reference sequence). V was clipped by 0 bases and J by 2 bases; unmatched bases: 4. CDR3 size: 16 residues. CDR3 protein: CASSIDSGTPYNEQFF. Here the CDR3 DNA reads TGTGCCAGTAGTATAGACAGCGGGACTCCCTACAATGAGCAGTTCTTC.

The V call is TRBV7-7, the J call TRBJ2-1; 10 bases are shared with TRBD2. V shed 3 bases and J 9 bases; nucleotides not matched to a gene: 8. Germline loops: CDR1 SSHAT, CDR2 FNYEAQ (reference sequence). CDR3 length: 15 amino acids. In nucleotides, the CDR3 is TGTGCCAGCAGCTTCGGGCTAGCGGGAGACGGTGAGCAGTTCTTC. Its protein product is CASSFGLAGDGEQFF. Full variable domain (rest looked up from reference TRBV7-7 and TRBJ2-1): GAGVSQSPRYKVTKRGQDVTLRCDPISSHATLYWYQQALGQGPEFLTYFNYEAQPDKSGLPSDRFSAERPEGSISTLTIQRTEQRDSAMYRCASSFGLAGDGEQFFGPGTRLTVL.

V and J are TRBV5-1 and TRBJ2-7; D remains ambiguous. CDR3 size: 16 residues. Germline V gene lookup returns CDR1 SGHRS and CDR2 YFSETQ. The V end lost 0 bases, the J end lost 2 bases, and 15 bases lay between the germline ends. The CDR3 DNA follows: TGCGCCAGCAGCTTGGTCGCAGGACCATCCACCTACGAGCAGTACTTC. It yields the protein CASSLVAGPSTYEQYF.

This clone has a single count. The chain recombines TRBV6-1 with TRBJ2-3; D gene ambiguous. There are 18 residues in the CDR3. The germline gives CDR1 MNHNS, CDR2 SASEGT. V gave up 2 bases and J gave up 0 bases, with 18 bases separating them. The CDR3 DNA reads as TGTGCCAGCAGTGAAAGGCCCTCCCGGGCCCCCAGCACAGATACGCAGTATTTT. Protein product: CASSERPSRAPSTDTQYF.

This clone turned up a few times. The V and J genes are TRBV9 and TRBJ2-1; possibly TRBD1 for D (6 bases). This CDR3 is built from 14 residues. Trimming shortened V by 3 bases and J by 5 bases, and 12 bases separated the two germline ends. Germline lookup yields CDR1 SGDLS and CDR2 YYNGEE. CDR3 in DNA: TGTGCCAGCAGCGGGCAGGGGTGGAACAATGAGCAGTTCTTC. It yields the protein CASSGQGWNNEQFF.

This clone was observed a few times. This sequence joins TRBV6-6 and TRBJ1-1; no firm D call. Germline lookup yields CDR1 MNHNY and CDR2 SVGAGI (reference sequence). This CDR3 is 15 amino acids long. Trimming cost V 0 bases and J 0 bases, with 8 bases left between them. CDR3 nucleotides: TGTGCCAGCAGTTACTCGGGCAATATGAACACTGAAGCTTTCTTT. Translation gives CASSYSGNMNTEAFF.

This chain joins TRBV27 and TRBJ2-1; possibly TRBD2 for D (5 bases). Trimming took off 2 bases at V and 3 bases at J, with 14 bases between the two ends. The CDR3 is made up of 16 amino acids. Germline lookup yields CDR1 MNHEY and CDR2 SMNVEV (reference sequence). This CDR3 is CASSLRGMVLYNEQFF. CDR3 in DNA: TGTGCCAGCAGTTTACGAGGGATGGTACTCTACAATGAGCAGTTCTTC.

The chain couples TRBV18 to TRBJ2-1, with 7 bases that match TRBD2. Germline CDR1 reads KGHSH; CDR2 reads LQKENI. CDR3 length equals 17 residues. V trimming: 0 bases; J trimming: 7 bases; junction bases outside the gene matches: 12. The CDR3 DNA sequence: TGTGCCAGCTCACCACCGAGCGTTGCGGGAGCTTATAATGAGCAGTTCTTC. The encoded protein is CASSPPSVAGAYNEQFF.

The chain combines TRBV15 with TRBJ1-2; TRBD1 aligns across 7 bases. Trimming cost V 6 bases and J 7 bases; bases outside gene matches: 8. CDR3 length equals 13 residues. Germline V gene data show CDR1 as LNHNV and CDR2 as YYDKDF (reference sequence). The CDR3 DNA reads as TGTGCCACCAGGGAAGGGGGCTCGGGTGGCTACACCTTC. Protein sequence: CATREGGSGGYTF.

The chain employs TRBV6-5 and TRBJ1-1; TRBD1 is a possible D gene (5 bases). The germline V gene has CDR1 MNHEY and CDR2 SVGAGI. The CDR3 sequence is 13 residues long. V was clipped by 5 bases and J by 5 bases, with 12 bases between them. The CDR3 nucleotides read TGTGCCAGCAGTACCCTTGGGGGTACTGAAGCTTTCTTT. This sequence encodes CASSTLGGTEAFF.

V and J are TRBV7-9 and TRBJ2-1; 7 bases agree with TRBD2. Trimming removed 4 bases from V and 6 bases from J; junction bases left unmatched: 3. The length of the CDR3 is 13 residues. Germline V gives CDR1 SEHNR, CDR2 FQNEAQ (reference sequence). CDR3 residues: CASSSGLVNEQFF. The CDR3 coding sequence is TGTGCCAGCAGCTCCGGACTAGTCAATGAGCAGTTCTTC.

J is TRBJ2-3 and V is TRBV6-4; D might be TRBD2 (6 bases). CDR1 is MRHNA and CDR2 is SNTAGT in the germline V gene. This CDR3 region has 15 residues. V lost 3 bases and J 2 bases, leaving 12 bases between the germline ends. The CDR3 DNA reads TGTGCCAGCAGTGAAGTGGGAGGAGTCACAGATACGCAGTATTTT. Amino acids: CASSEVGGVTDTQYF.

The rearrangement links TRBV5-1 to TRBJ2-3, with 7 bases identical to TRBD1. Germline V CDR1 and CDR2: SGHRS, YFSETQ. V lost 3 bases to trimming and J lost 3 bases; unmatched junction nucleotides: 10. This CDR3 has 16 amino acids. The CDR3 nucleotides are TGCGCCAGCAGCTGGTCGACAGGGCCGGGTACAGATACGCAGTATTTT. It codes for CASSWSTGPGTDTQYF.

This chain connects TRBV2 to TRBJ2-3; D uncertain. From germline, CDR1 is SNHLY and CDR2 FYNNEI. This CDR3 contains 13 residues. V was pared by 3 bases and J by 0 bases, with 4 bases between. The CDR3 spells CASSDESTDTQYF. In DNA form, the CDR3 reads TGTGCCAGCAGTGATGAGAGCACAGATACGCAGTATTTT. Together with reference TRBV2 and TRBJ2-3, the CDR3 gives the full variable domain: EPEVTQTPSHQVTQMGQEVILRCVPISNHLYFYWYRQILGQKVEFLVSFYNNEISEKSEIFDDQFSVERPDGSNFTLKIRSTKLEDSAMYFCASSDESTDTQYFGPGTRLTVL.

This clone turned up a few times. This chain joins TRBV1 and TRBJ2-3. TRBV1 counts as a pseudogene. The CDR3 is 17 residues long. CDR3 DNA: TGCACCAGCAGCCAAGATCTGTCCAGAACTAGCACAGATACGCAGTATTTT. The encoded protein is CTSSQDLSRTSTDTQYF.

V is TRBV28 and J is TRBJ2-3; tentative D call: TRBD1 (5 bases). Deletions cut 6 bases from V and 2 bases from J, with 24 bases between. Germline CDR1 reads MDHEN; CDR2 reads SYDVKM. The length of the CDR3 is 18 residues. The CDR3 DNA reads TGTGCCAGCAGCCTAAAGAAAAGGGGCGCTTTAAACACAGATACGCAGTATTTT. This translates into CASSLKKRGALNTDTQYF.

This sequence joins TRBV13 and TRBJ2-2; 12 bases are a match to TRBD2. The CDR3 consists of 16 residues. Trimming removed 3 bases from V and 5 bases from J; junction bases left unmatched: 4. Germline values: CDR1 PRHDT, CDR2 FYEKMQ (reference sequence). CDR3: CASSFRTSGATGELFF. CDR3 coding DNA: TGTGCCAGCAGCTTCCGGACTAGCGGGGCTACCGGGGAGCTGTTTTTT. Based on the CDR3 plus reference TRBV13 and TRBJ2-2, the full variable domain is AAGVIQSPRHLIKEKRETATLKCYPIPRHDTVYWYQQGPGQDPQFLISFYEKMQSDKGSIPDRFSAQQFSDYHSELNMSSLELGDSALYFCASSFRTSGATGELFFGEGSRLTVL.

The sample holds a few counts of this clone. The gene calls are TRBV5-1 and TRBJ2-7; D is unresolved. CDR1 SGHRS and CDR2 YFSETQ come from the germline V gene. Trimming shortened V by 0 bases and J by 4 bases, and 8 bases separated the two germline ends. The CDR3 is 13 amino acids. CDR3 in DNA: TGCGCCAGCAGCTTGGACAGCAAATACGAGCAGTACTTC. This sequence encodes CASSLDSKYEQYF.

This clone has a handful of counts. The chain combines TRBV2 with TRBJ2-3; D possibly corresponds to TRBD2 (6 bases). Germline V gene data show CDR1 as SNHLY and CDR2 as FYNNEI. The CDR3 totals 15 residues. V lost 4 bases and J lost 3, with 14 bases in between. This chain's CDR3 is CASSGGGSLTDTQYF. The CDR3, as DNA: TGTGCCAGCAGTGGCGGAGGGAGCTTGACAGATACGCAGTATTTT.